These 8 T cell receptor beta chains originate from one sample sequenced in a study of blood T cells in healthy people across ages. Then a second PCR, running about 7 to 11 cycles, was carried out with a sample-barcoded 5' primer and a J-beta primer mix. A single record per CDR3 protein comes from TCRdb applying MiXCR to the 5' RACE reads. The table shows about a million distinct CDR3 sequences, with 30% to 40% occurring only once. Sequencing input: blood. Receptors were obtained from a man between 18 and 29 years old in good health.

On this clonotype: Being one base from a much bigger clone, this may be a read error. This chain connects TRBV2 to TRBJ2-5; 7 nucleotides match TRBD1. Germline values: CDR1 SNHLY, CDR2 FYNNEI. With V trimmed by 3 bases and J by 11 bases, 12 bases remained unmatched. The CDR3 length is 14 residues. The DNA for the CDR3 is TGTGCCAGCAGTGAGACAGGGTTTTTCAATGAGCAGTACTTC. It specifies CASSETGFFNEQYF.

A few counts support this clonotype. Sequence at one end of the junction differs from germline and may be a read error. The rearrangement uses TRBV4-3 and TRBJ2-7; 7 bases align to TRBD1. Germline V lookup: CDR1 LGHNA, CDR2 YSLEER. This CDR3 has 14 residues. The CDR3 bases are TGTGCCAGCAGCCAAGATCCAGGGGGCTACGAGCAGTACTTC. It translates to CASSQDPGGYEQYF.

CDR3 in DNA: TGTGCCACCAGTGATTTATCGCAGGGTGACAATGAGCAGTTCTTC. Protein product: CATSDLSQGDNEQFF. The rearrangement joins TRBV24-1 to TRBJ2-1; D perhaps matches TRBD1 (5 bases). The ends were cut back, 1 base at V and 5 bases at J, with 11 bases in the middle. The germline gives CDR1 KGHDR, CDR2 SFDVKD. The CDR3 runs to 15 residues.

In the case of this clonotype: A much bigger clone sits one base away, suggesting this may be a read error. This chain joins TRBV29-1 and TRBJ2-7; unclear D gene. Per the germline V gene, CDR1 is SQVTM and CDR2 is ANQGSEA. The CDR3 contains 13 residues. Trimming took off 7 bases at V and 7 bases at J, with 20 bases between the two ends. The CDR3 nucleotides are TGCAGCGCCCATGTTGACATCGACAATGAGCAGTACTTC. Translated, it gives CSAHVDIDNEQYF.

This clonotype showed up just a few times. V gene TRBV20-1 combines with J gene TRBJ1-2, with TRBD1 matching 8 bases. This CDR3 has 11 residues. CDR1 DFQATT and CDR2 SNEGSKA come from the germline V gene (reference sequence). V shed 8 bases, J shed 7 bases, and the junction held 6 bases outside the gene matches. In DNA, the CDR3 is TGCAGTCACCAGGGGGCCTCTGGCTACACCTTC. It specifies CSHQGASGYTF.

This clonotype has at least ten counts. The V call is TRBV20-1, the J call TRBJ2-3; D is possibly TRBD2 (5 bases). CDR3 length equals 15 residues. Trimming removed 7 bases from V and 1 base from J, with 18 bases in between. Per germline, CDR1 DFQATT and CDR2 SNEGSKA (reference sequence). As DNA, the CDR3 is TGCAGTGTATTGCGGGCTTTGGGCCGCACAGATACGCAGTATTTT. Amino acid sequence: CSVLRALGRTDTQYF.

About this clonotype: One junction end does not reproduce the germline sequence, and a read error may be involved. The genes are TRBV12-3 or TRBV12-4 and TRBJ2-3, with 9 bases fitting TRBD2. The CDR3 runs 15 residues. The CDR3 DNA is TGTGCCAGCAGTTTCGGAGCGGGGGGCACAGATATGCAGTATTTT. Translation gives CASSFGAGGTDMQYF.

This clonotype occurred a few times. The chain employs TRBV15 and TRBJ1-1, with 7 bases matching TRBD1. The CDR3 runs 18 residues. The junction had 10 bases not matched to a gene; V was cut back by 0 bases and J by 0 bases. CDR1 and CDR2 from the germline V gene are LNHNV and YYDKDF (reference sequence). The CDR3 loop reads CATSRDRWTGSMNTEAFF. Written as DNA, the CDR3 is TGTGCCACCAGCAGAGATCGCTGGACAGGATCTATGAACACTGAAGCTTTCTTT.